The rows below give T cell receptor beta chains drawn from one sample of a study of Ad26.COV2.S vaccination and SARS-CoV-2 variants. TCRdb's table, derived via immunoSEQ multiplex PCR, lists solely in-frame clones and lacks some. The data hold hundreds of thousands of clones, with more than 75% observed a single time. The sample consisted of peripheral blood, taken in a trial of Ad26.COV2.S vaccine versus placebo. The receptors here all came from a person aged 18-60 years who received the Ad26.COV2.S COVID-19 vaccine or a placebo. Both conserved end residues are part of each CDR3. D genes are given only for firm matches. Clone sizes are given selectively: once, few, many, or a class where the clone is expanded.

v_call	j_call	clone_size	d_call	cdr3_nt	cdr3_aa
TRBV6-1	TRBJ1-4	-	TRBD1	TGTGCCAGCAGTGAAGTAGCCCAGGGGGTGGGCGAAAAACTGTTTTTT	CASSEVAQGVGEKLFF
TRBV4-1	TRBJ2-1	-	TRBD2	TGCGCCAGCAACCAAGGGGGGGCCGGAACAGGGACTAGCTATCGGAATGAGCAGTTCTTC	CASNQGGAGTGTSYRNEQFF
TRBV2	TRBJ1-2	many	-	TGTGCCAGCACCCGGGGGGATGGCTACACCTTC	CASTRGDGYTF
TRBV7-2	TRBJ1-2	-	-	TGTGCCAGCAGCTTTAGGGATGGCTACACCTTC	CASSFRDGYTF
TRBV19	TRBJ2-1	once	-	TGTGCCAGTAGTATCAACAGGGGAGGATCCTACAATGAGCAGTTCTTC	CASSINRGGSYNEQFF
TRBV28	TRBJ2-7	-	-	TGTGCCAGCAGCGTCGGGTCGGAGGGGGGGGAGCAGTACTTC	CASSVGSEGGEQYF
TRBV5-1	TRBJ2-7	-	-	TGCGCCAGCAGCTTGCCCCCACAGGCACAAACCTACGAGCAGTACTTC	CASSLPPQAQTYEQYF
TRBV11-2	TRBJ1-1	-	-	TGTGCCAGCAGCTTAGTCATGGGGGACACTGAAGCTTTCTTT	CASSLVMGDTEAFF
TRBV15	TRBJ2-7	once	-	TGTGCCACCAGCAGAGATTGGCCCCCAACGGGGGCGGACGAGCAGTACTTC	CATSRDWPPTGADEQYF
TRBV5-1	TRBJ1-2	-	TRBD1	TGCGCCAGCAGCCCGGGGGACAGCCACTATGGCTACACCTTC	CASSPGDSHYGYTF
TRBV7-9	TRBJ1-2	-	-	TGTGCCAGCAGCCATACAGGGTCTGCCTATGGCTACACCTTC	CASSHTGSAYGYTF
TRBV7-9	TRBJ1-1	-	-	TGTGCCAGCAGTCCGGGACACCACTCGGGGGTTCACACTGAAGCTTTCTTT	CASSPGHHSGVHTEAFF
TRBV24-1	TRBJ2-3	-	-	TGTGCCACCAGTGAAACGACAGCAACTACGCAGTATTTT	CATSETTATTQYF
TRBV7-3	TRBJ2-3	few	-	TGTGCCAGCAGCTTAGTACCGACGGCAGATACGCAGTATTTT	CASSLVPTADTQYF
TRBV2	TRBJ1-1	-	-	TGTGCCAACCGTGGGACTGGGAACACTGAAGCTTTCTTT	CANRGTGNTEAFF
TRBV5-1	TRBJ2-5	few	TRBD2	TGCGCCAGCACTTTGACTAGCGGACGACAAGAGACCCAGTACTTC	CASTLTSGRQETQYF
TRBV14	TRBJ1-2	-	-	TGTGCCAGCAGCCAAGATCGGGGGGAGACTTATGGCTACACCTTC	CASSQDRGETYGYTF
TRBV2	TRBJ1-5	-	TRBD1	TGTGCCAGCAGTCGGGACAGGGAACAGCCCCAGCATTTT	CASSRDREQPQHF
TRBV5-8	TRBJ1-5	-	-	TGTGCCAGCAGCCAAACAGGGTATAGCAATCAGCCCCAGCATTTT	CASSQTGYSNQPQHF
TRBV24-1	TRBJ2-3	-	-	TGTGCCACCAGTGATAGCCAGCGGGCTAGCACAGATACGCAGTATTTT	CATSDSQRASTDTQYF
TRBV2	TRBJ1-2	-	-	TGTGCCAGCAGAGAACAGGGACCGTCAAATGGCTACACCTTC	CASREQGPSNGYTF
TRBV18	TRBJ2-1	-	TRBD1	TGTGCCAGCCGCCCGACAGGGGGAGTGGTCAATGAGCAGTTCTTC	CASRPTGGVVNEQFF
TRBV5-1	TRBJ2-7	-	TRBD1	TGCGCCAGCAGCCCTCGGACAGGGGCCTACGAGCAGTACTTC	CASSPRTGAYEQYF
TRBV9	TRBJ1-2	-	-	TGTGCCAGCAGCTTCCGGGGGGGTCCGGGCTATGGCTACACCTTC	CASSFRGGPGYGYTF
TRBV5-5	TRBJ1-4	-	-	TGTGCCAGCAGCTTCCAAAGGGCTCCTAATGAAAAACTGTTTTTT	CASSFQRAPNEKLFF
TRBV18	TRBJ1-1	-	-	TGTGCCAGCTCACCACCGTGGGCCACTGAAGCTTTCTTT	CASSPPWATEAFF
TRBV7-2	TRBJ1-2	-	-	TGTGCCAGCAGTAGAGCTAACTATGGCTACACCTTC	CASSRANYGYTF
TRBV9	TRBJ1-6	once	-	TGTGCCAGCAGCCCCCGGCCCGGGAATTCACCCCTCCACTTT	CASSPRPGNSPLHF
TRBV27	TRBJ2-5	-	TRBD1	TGTGCCAGCAGTTGGGTTCAGACAGGGGGACAAGAGACCCAGTACTTC	CASSWVQTGGQETQYF
TRBV18	TRBJ1-1	-	TRBD1	TGTGCCAGCTCACCACAGGAGACAGGGAGAGGGAACACTGAAGCTTTCTTT	CASSPQETGRGNTEAFF
TRBV5-5	TRBJ1-2	-	-	TGTGCCAGCAGCTTAGACTGGAACTATGGCTACACCTTC	CASSLDWNYGYTF
TRBV2	TRBJ1-1	-	TRBD1	TGTGCCACCGATGGGCCAGGGACAGCGAACACTGAAGCTTTCTTT	CATDGPGTANTEAFF
TRBV19	TRBJ1-2	few	TRBD1	TGTGCCAGTAGTCCCCGGGGACAGGGCTATGGCTACACCTTC	CASSPRGQGYGYTF
TRBV4-2	TRBJ1-2	once	-	TGTGCCAGCAGCCAAGCGGTAACAGGGAACTATGGCTACACCTTC	CASSQAVTGNYGYTF
TRBV2	TRBJ1-6	-	TRBD1	TGTGCCAGCGGGGGACAGGGTGAGTCACCCCTCCACTTT	CASGGQGESPLHF
TRBV29-1	TRBJ1-2	-	TRBD1	TGCAGCGGCCGGGACAGGCCTTTTGATGGCTACACCTTC	CSGRDRPFDGYTF
TRBV30	TRBJ2-5	-	TRBD1	TGTGCCTGGAGTCGGACAGGGGTGTGGAAGACCCAGTACTTC	CAWSRTGVWKTQYF
TRBV18	TRBJ2-3	-	TRBD2	TGTGCCAGCTCACCCGGGACTAGCGCAGATACGCAGTATTTT	CASSPGTSADTQYF
TRBV5-1	TRBJ2-3	once	-	TGCGCCAGCAGGCCGGGCACAGATACGCAGTATTTT	CASRPGTDTQYF
TRBV11-2	TRBJ2-2	-	TRBD1	TGTGCCAGCAGCTTACGACAGGGGAGCGGGGAGCTGTTTTTT	CASSLRQGSGELFF
TRBV7-3	TRBJ1-2	-	-	TGTGCCAGCAGCTTATCCGAAGGTCATGGCTACACCTTC	CASSLSEGHGYTF